The source of this TCR beta chain is a study of OX40 agonist ivuxolimab in advanced cancers. Turning to the study itself: Of mixed ages from about 23 to 79 and averaging 60 years, the group was about 80% male.

Study-level findings and limits: Within 6 weeks, CD4+ and CD8+ blood T cells expanded clonally at 0.1 to 3.0 mg/kg.

On this clone: Its antigen is currently unknown.

Germline CDR1 MNHNS, CDR2 SASEGT. The CDR3 runs to 13 residues. V shed 8 bases and J shed 0 bases, with 8 bases lying between them. The repertoire was sequenced with immunoSEQ multiplex PCR; TCRdb's copy has only in-frame clones and lacks some. The profile shows 45,000 to 65,000 clones, more than 75% of them singletons. Peripheral blood came from all dose cohorts at three timepoints. This sequence was found in an adult with an advanced solid tumor such as melanoma, head and neck, liver or kidney cancer. The source was CD4+ or CD8+ T cells sorted from blood, collected in a trial of the OX40 agonist ivuxolimab. The chain carries TRBV6-1 and TRBJ1-3; perhaps TRBD1 as D (6 bases). In nucleotides, the CDR3 is TGTGCCAGCTGGGACAACTCTGGAAACACCATATATTTT. Its protein is CASWDNSGNTIYF.